These 30 T cell receptor beta chains came from one sample sequenced in a study of T cell responses to AZD1222 COVID-19 vaccine. Method: immunoSEQ multiplex PCR; TCRdb's copy keeps in-frame clones and lacks some. The sample lists roughly 80,000 clones; 90% were seen once. The sample consisted of peripheral blood, taken on day 0 of AZD1222 vaccination. These receptors came from an adult in good health.

This chain links TRBV27 with TRBJ1-4; tentatively, D is TRBD1 (5 bases). The germline V gene encodes CDR1 MNHEY and CDR2 SMNVEV (reference sequence). The germline V and J ends were trimmed by 0 bases and 0 bases, with 5 bases remaining between them. The CDR3 sequence is 15 residues long. CDR3 region: CASSLSGATNEKLFF. The DNA for the CDR3 is TGTGCCAGCAGTTTATCGGGGGCAACTAATGAAAAACTGTTTTTT.

J is TRBJ2-3 and V is TRBV28; unclear D gene. This CDR3 comprises 12 residues. V lost 2 bases and J lost 3, with 3 bases in between. Per the germline V gene, CDR1 is MDHEN and CDR2 is SYDVKM. The CDR3 bases are TGTGCCAGCAGTTTAGGGACAGATACGCAGTATTTT. As protein: CASSLGTDTQYF.

The gene calls are TRBV6-5 and TRBJ2-5; D is unresolved. CDR1 is MNHEY, CDR2 SVGAGI, per germline. This CDR3 spans 13 amino acids. V lost 5 bases and J lost 2, with 9 bases in between. The CDR3 sequence is CASSPVVQETQYF. The CDR3 DNA sequence: TGTGCCAGCAGTCCCGTAGTACAAGAGACCCAGTACTTC.

The chain carries TRBV7-9 and TRBJ1-4, with 9 bases lining up with TRBD1. From germline, CDR1 is SEHNR and CDR2 FQNEAQ (reference sequence). V shed 5 bases and J 6 bases; nucleotides not matched to a gene: 13. CDR3 size: 17 residues. The CDR3 loop reads CASSQTPGRTGDEKLFF. CDR3 in DNA: TGTGCCAGCAGCCAAACTCCCGGGAGGACAGGGGATGAAAAACTGTTTTTT.

The V and J genes are TRBV12-3 or TRBV12-4 and TRBJ2-1; D not certain. CDR3 length equals 13 residues. Trimming cost V 3 bases and J 4 bases, with 7 bases left between them. CDR3 residues: CASSFDQYNEQFF. DNA for the CDR3: TGTGCCAGCAGTTTTGACCAGTACAATGAGCAGTTCTTC.

This chain joins TRBV20-1 and TRBJ1-6; D unresolved. The CDR3 sequence is 11 residues long. Germline lookup yields CDR1 DFQATT and CDR2 SNEGSKA (reference sequence). V lost 6 bases and J lost 14, with 14 bases in between. CDR3 in amino acids: CSATAKGTLHF. The CDR3 nucleotides read TGCAGTGCCACGGCAAAGGGAACCCTCCACTTT.

This clone was seen a handful of times. The rearrangement joins TRBV7-2 to TRBJ1-5; D is uncertain. Trimming shortened V by 5 bases and J by 7 bases, and 9 bases separated the two germline ends. Germline values: CDR1 SGHTA, CDR2 FQGNSA. The CDR3 runs to 12 residues. CDR3 residues: CASSLTSQPQHF. The CDR3 nucleotides are TGTGCCAGCAGCCTTACGTCCCAGCCCCAGCATTTT.

This chain uses TRBV6-6 with TRBJ2-5; D unclear. From germline, CDR1 is MNHNY and CDR2 SVGAGI (reference sequence). V lost 4 bases and J 5 bases, leaving 5 bases between the germline ends. The CDR3 totals 11 residues. CDR3 in amino acids: CASSWSETQYF. CDR3 nucleotide sequence: TGTGCCAGCAGTTGGTCGGAGACCCAGTACTTC.

The chain carries TRBV3-1 (or the pseudogene TRBV3-2) and TRBJ2-5, with 9 bases fitting TRBD1. The CDR3 is 15 residues long. In germline, CDR1 is LGHDT, CDR2 YNNKEL (reference sequence). Germline trimming cut 5 bases from V and 5 bases from J; bases unmatched to any gene: 9. The CDR3 reads CASSDYGTGIETQYF. CDR3 nucleotides: TGTGCCAGCAGCGATTACGGGACAGGGATCGAGACCCAGTACTTC.

This chain uses TRBV7-6 with TRBJ2-1; D not certain. V lost 2 bases to trimming and J lost 5 bases, with 7 bases between them. The CDR3 runs 13 residues. Germline CDR1 and CDR2: SGHVS and FNYEAQ. CDR3 in amino acids: CASSLRSHNEQFF. The CDR3 nucleotides read TGTGCCAGCAGCTTACGAAGCCACAATGAGCAGTTCTTC.

This clone has only one observation. The CDR3 is CASSRDHRDSPLHF. The DNA of the CDR3 is TGTGCCAGCAGCCGGGACCACAGGGATTCACCCCTCCACTTT. The chain employs TRBV3-1 (or the pseudogene TRBV3-2) and TRBJ1-6, with D tentatively TRBD1 (6 bases). From germline, CDR1 is LGHDT and CDR2 YNNKEL (reference sequence). This CDR3 spans 14 amino acids. Trimming took 4 bases from V and 8 from J, leaving 12 bases between them.

The chain couples TRBV3-1 (or the pseudogene TRBV3-2) to TRBJ2-7; D not resolved. The length of the CDR3 is 14 residues. Trimming left V 0 bases short and J 3 bases short, with 9 bases between. The germline V gene has CDR1 LGHDT and CDR2 YNNKEL (reference sequence). The CDR3 reads CASSQDTLSYEQYF. Written as DNA, the CDR3 is TGTGCCAGCAGCCAAGATACTCTCAGCTACGAGCAGTACTTC.

This clone was counted a few times. This chain uses TRBV5-1 with TRBJ2-7; 10 nucleotides match TRBD2. The CDR3 has 14 residues. Germline CDR1 is SGHRS and CDR2 is YFSETQ. Losses at the gene ends were 2 bases for V and 4 bases for J; bases not matched to a gene: 3. CDR3 region: CASSFTLAGYEQYF. CDR3 nucleotide sequence: TGCGCCAGCAGCTTTACACTAGCGGGGTACGAGCAGTACTTC.

The chain employs TRBV11-3 and TRBJ2-1; 12 nucleotides align to TRBD1. The junction had 10 bases not matched to a gene; V was cut back by 5 bases and J by 8 bases. The CDR3 has 16 amino acids. Germline CDR1 is SGHNT and CDR2 is YENEEA. CDR3 sequence: CASSPQPGQGADEQFF. The CDR3 DNA is TGTGCCAGCAGCCCGCAACCGGGACAGGGGGCTGATGAGCAGTTCTTC.

The chain couples TRBV7-3 to TRBJ2-5; D perhaps matches TRBD2 (5 bases). With 1 base removed from V and 5 bases from J, the gap between germline ends came to 8 bases. The CDR3 length is 13 residues. Germline V gives CDR1 SGHTA, CDR2 FQGTGA. The CDR3 is CASSLIPGETQYF. CDR3 bases: TGTGCCAGCAGCTTAATCCCGGGGGAGACCCAGTACTTC.

The chain has TRBV10-3 and TRBJ2-7, with unresolved D. Germline CDR1 is ENHRY and CDR2 is SYGVKD. V was trimmed by 4 bases and J by 3 bases, leaving 10 bases between them. The CDR3 runs to 13 residues. CDR3 bases: TGTGCCATCAGTGGTGACGGTGACTACGAGCAGTACTTC. Amino acid sequence: CAISGDGDYEQYF.

The V call is TRBV20-1, the J call TRBJ2-5; D is possibly TRBD1 (5 bases). In germline, CDR1 is DFQATT, CDR2 SNEGSKA (reference sequence). This CDR3 comprises 12 residues. Trimming removed 3 bases at V and 2 bases at J, with 7 bases between. The CDR3 region has the DNA TGCAGTGCTAGTCGACAGCAAGAGACCCAGTACTTC. It specifies CSASRQQETQYF.

The genes are TRBV25-1 and TRBJ1-3; D unresolved. The V end lost 6 bases, the J end lost 4 bases, and 10 bases lay between the germline ends. This CDR3 has 13 residues. CDR1 and CDR2 (germline): MGHDK, SYGVNS. The CDR3 DNA is TGTGCCAGCAGAAACCCCCAGGGAAACACCATATATTTT. Translated, it gives CASRNPQGNTIYF.

V is TRBV11-3 and J is TRBJ2-3, with TRBD2 matching 7 bases. J lost 0 bases, V lost 5 bases, and 8 bases had no gene match. The CDR3 length is 16 residues. Germline CDR1 reads SGHNT; CDR2 reads YENEEA. The CDR3: CASSPGVAGSTDTQYF. The CDR3 DNA reads TGTGCCAGCAGCCCCGGGGTAGCGGGTAGCACAGATACGCAGTATTTT.

A note on this clone: The identical CDR3 is also encoded by other nucleotide sequences in the sample. The CDR3 bases are TGTGCCAGCAGCCTTCTAGCACCCGACACCGGGGAGCTGTTTTTT. Encoded protein: CASSLLAPDTGELFF. The rearrangement links TRBV7-9 to TRBJ2-2; D is possibly TRBD2 (5 bases). The CDR3 spans 15 residues. Germline lookup yields CDR1 SEHNR and CDR2 FQNEAQ (reference sequence). V lost 5 bases and J 3 bases, leaving 13 bases between the germline ends.

This clone turned up a few times. The V call is TRBV19, the J call TRBJ1-1, with D maybe TRBD1 (6 bases). CDR1 and CDR2 (germline): LNHDA, SQIVND (reference sequence). CDR3 length: 17 residues. V lost 5 bases, J lost 6 bases, and 25 bases lay in between. CDR3 sequence reads: CASSPIGPGGQGAEAFF. The DNA of the CDR3 is TGTGCCAGTAGTCCCATCGGACCCGGGGGGCAAGGGGCTGAAGCTTTCTTT.

The chain employs TRBV30 and TRBJ2-2; no clear D gene. CDR3 length: 12 residues. The germline V gene has CDR1 GTSNPN and CDR2 SVGIG (reference sequence). V was shortened by 3 bases and J by 3 bases, with 5 bases between the two germline ends. The CDR3 DNA follows: TGTGCCTGGAGATACGACACCGGGGAGCTGTTTTTT. Its protein is CAWRYDTGELFF.

The chain couples TRBV7-2 to TRBJ2-7; possible D gene TRBD1, 5 bases. Between the trimmed V and J ends, which lost 6 bases and 5 bases, there was a span of 17 bases. This CDR3 contains 14 residues. From germline, CDR1 is SGHTA and CDR2 FQGNSA. The CDR3 here is CASRQPQGSHEQYF. CDR3 sequence (DNA): TGTGCCAGCAGGCAACCGCAGGGTTCCCACGAGCAGTACTTC.

The rearrangement joins TRBV28 to TRBJ1-4; possibly TRBD1 for D (5 bases). The length of the CDR3 is 13 residues. V lost 8 bases and J 5 bases, leaving 12 bases between the germline ends. Germline lookup yields CDR1 MDHEN and CDR2 SYDVKM. The CDR3 reads CASLRGLNEKLFF. In DNA form, the CDR3 reads TGTGCCAGCCTGAGGGGCCTAAATGAAAAACTGTTTTTT.

CDR3: CASSLWTGITGELFF. The CDR3 region has the DNA TGTGCCAGCAGCTTGTGGACAGGGATCACCGGGGAGCTGTTTTTT. The J gene is TRBJ2-2, the V gene TRBV5-5, with 8 bases matching TRBD1. Germline CDR1 and CDR2: SGHKS and YYEKEE (reference sequence). There are 15 residues in the CDR3. J was trimmed by 4 bases and V by 1 base; bases with no gene match: 3.

The chain recombines TRBV7-2 with TRBJ1-4; D not resolved. This CDR3 region has 14 residues. Germline V lookup: CDR1 SGHTA, CDR2 FQGNSA. V was shortened by 7 bases and J by 3 bases, with 12 bases between the two germline ends. In nucleotides, the CDR3 is TGTGCCAGCACCGCGGCGGGCCCTAATGAAAAACTGTTTTTT. Protein sequence: CASTAAGPNEKLFF.

The chain carries TRBV3-1 (or the pseudogene TRBV3-2) and TRBJ1-4; a weak D match, TRBD1 (6 bases). Trimming removed 1 base from V and 2 bases from J, with 11 bases in between. Germline lookup yields CDR1 LGHDT and CDR2 YNNKEL (reference sequence). This CDR3 comprises 16 residues. For the CDR3, the DNA is TGTGCCAGCAGCCAAGTTTTAACAGGGACTAATGAAAAACTGTTTTTT. It specifies CASSQVLTGTNEKLFF.

The chain has TRBV28 and TRBJ1-1; D call uncertain. Per the germline V gene, CDR1 is MDHEN and CDR2 is SYDVKM. There are 15 residues in the CDR3. V was cut by 4 bases and J by 4 bases, with 16 bases left in between. The CDR3 is CASSSSHGGGTEAFF. The CDR3 bases are TGTGCCAGCAGTTCTTCACACGGAGGTGGCACTGAAGCTTTCTTT. The full variable domain, in which reference TRBV28 and TRBJ1-1 provide the parts outside the CDR3, is DVKVTQSSRYLVKRTGEKVFLECVQDMDHENMFWYRQDPGLGLRLIYFSYDVKMKEKGDIPEGYSVSREKKERFSLILESASTNQTSMYLCASSSSHGGGTEAFFGQGTRLTVV.

The chain carries TRBV7-2 and TRBJ1-2, with 8 bases that match TRBD1. Per the germline V gene, CDR1 is SGHTA and CDR2 is FQGNSA. Losses at the gene ends were 5 bases for V and 8 bases for J; bases not matched to a gene: 7. The CDR3 has 13 residues. The CDR3 is CASSLGRGPGYTF. The CDR3 DNA is TGTGCCAGCAGCCTAGGCAGGGGGCCCGGCTACACCTTC. The variable domain in full, completed from reference TRBV7-2 and TRBJ1-2, reads GAGVSQSPSNKVTEKGKDVELRCDPISGHTALYWYRQSLGQGLEFLIYFQGNSAPDKSGLPSDRFSAERTGGSVSTLTIQRTQQEDSAVYLCASSLGRGPGYTFGSGTRLTVV.

The chain couples TRBV5-1 to TRBJ1-1; 8 bases are a match to TRBD1. The CDR3 has 14 amino acids. V lost 4 bases, J lost 3 bases, and 5 bases stayed unmatched. The germline V gene has CDR1 SGHRS and CDR2 YFSETQ. In DNA, the CDR3 is TGCGCCAGCAGCAGACAGGGGTTTGACACTGAAGCTTTCTTT. It encodes CASSRQGFDTEAFF.